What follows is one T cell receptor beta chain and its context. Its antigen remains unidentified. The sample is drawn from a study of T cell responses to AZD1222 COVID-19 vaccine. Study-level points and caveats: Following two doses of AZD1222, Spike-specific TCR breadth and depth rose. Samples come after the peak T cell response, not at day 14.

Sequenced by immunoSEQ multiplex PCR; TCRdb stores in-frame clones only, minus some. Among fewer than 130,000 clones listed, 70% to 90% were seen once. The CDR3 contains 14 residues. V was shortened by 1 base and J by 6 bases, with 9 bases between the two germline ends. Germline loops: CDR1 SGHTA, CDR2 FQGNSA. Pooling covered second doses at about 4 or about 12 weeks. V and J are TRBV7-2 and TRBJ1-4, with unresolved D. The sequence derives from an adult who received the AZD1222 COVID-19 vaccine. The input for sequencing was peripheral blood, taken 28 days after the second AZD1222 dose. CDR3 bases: TGTGCCAGCAGCTTAGGGACTGCCTATGAAAAACTGTTTTTT. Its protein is CASSLGTAYEKLFF.